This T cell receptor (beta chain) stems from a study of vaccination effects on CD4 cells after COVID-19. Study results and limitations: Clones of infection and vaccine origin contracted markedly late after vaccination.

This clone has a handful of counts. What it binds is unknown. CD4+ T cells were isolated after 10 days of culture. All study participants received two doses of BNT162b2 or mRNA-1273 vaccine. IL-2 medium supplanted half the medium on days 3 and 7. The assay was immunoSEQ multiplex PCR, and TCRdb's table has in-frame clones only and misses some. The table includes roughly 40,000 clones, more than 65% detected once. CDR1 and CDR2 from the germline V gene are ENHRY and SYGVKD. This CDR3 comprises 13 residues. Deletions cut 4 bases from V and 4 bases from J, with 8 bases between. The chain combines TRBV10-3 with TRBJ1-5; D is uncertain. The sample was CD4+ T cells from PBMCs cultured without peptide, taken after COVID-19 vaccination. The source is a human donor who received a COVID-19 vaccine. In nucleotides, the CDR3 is TGTGCCATCAGTGTTCAGGAGAATCAGCCCCAGCATTTT. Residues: CAISVQENQPQHF.